This T cell receptor (beta chain) was retrieved from a study of vaccination effects on CD4 cells after COVID-19. Profiled with immunoSEQ multiplex PCR; TCRdb holds only in-frame clones, not every one. This sample has around 79,000 clones, with about 70% found just once. Before sequencing took place, the ViraFEST assay used viral peptide pools to expand antigen-specific CD4+ T cells. The authors isolated CD4+ T cells after about eleven days of culture. Some 2 million PBMC were seeded per well and grown in the presence of about 10 IU/ml IL-2 and approximately 11 ug/ml peptides. On both days 3 and 7, half of the culture medium was replaced with IL-2 medium. General study findings and limits: Long after vaccination, the clones induced by infection and by vaccine shrank markedly in size. A shortage of convalescent patients and an absence of early post-infection timepoints characterized the study.

As concerns this clone: The antigen is undetermined.

Per the germline V gene, CDR1 is SGHNT and CDR2 is YENEEA. The length of the CDR3 is 14 residues. Germline trimming cut 1 base from V and 7 bases from J; bases unmatched to any gene: 3. The sample in question was CD4+ T cells from PBMCs cultured with HCoV-229E spike peptides, obtained before COVID-19 vaccination. The sequence was obtained from a human donor who received a COVID-19 vaccine. The chain employs TRBV11-3 and TRBJ2-1; 8 bases agree with TRBD2. The CDR3 nucleotides read TGTGCCAGCAGCTTAGGAGCGGGGGTGAATGAGCAGTTCTTC. This codes for CASSLGAGVNEQFF.